The clone carrying this TCR beta chain occurred many times. Antigen specificity is unknown. Template material for amplifying TCR beta CDR3 regions consisted of RNA transcripts. RT-PCR in the first round (using the HTBI primer set) targeted the TCR CDR3. TCRdb re-called the multiplex PCR reads with MiXCR, one entry per CDR3 protein. The repertoire consists of roughly 500,000 distinct CDR3 sequences, with 15% to 20% occurring once and the leading ten covering about 29%. In germline, CDR1 is DFQATT, CDR2 SNEGSKA (reference sequence). Trimming removed 6 bases at V and 5 bases at J, with 14 bases between. This CDR3 has 12 residues. This entry comes from a study of T cells in Graves' hyperthyroidism and ophthalmopathy. Study findings and constraints: Within blood appeared most thyroid clonotypes that had expanded above 0.001. Separation of ophthalmopathy from stable hyperthyroidism was achieved by a 13 V-J model.

This clonotype was sampled from a woman in her twenties or thirties with Graves' ophthalmopathy. The rearrangement uses TRBV20-1 and TRBJ2-7; a possible D gene is TRBD1 (6 bases). Input material: blood. The chain's CDR3 is CSANVGAHEQYF. For the CDR3, the DNA is TGCAGTGCGAACGTGGGGGCGCACGAGCAGTACTTC.